This record looks at one T cell receptor (beta chain) sequence and its context. Its antigen is as yet unknown. The data stem from a study of shared clonotypes between healthy human individuals. Notes on the study in general: Among the subsets, naive ones generally showed larger estimated richness than memory ones. Collection of samples was limited to blood; tissue repertoires likely differ. Clonotypes shared by all four sorted-subset donors had higher generation probabilities than non-shared clonotypes. A few donors showed sharing of approximately 5% of naive CD4 clonotypes.

The method was immunoSEQ multiplex PCR; TCRdb's version includes in-frame clones alone and lacks a portion of them. Among about 680,000 clones, 73% were seen once, and the ten largest hold more than 1.5%. The clonotype was recovered from a woman in her twenties or thirties in good health. The sequenced sample consisted of memory CD4+ T cells sorted from blood. Regarding subset: CD45RA-negative fraction.

CDR3 residues: CASSLNGRADVDTQYF. CDR3 in DNA: TGCGCCAGCAGCTTGAACGGGAGGGCCGACGTAGATACGCAGTATTTT. This sequence joins TRBV5-1 and TRBJ2-3; 8 nucleotides line up with TRBD2. Per the germline V gene, CDR1 is SGHRS and CDR2 is YFSETQ. Trimming removed 1 base from V and 5 bases from J; junction bases left unmatched: 9. CDR3 length: 16 amino acids.